This T cell receptor beta chain was obtained from a study of T cells in Graves' hyperthyroidism and ophthalmopathy. Whole-study results and caveats: Separating ophthalmopathy from stable hyperthyroidism was achieved by a 13 V-J model.

Germline lookup yields CDR1 SGHTA and CDR2 FQGNSA. This CDR3 has 18 amino acids. RNA transcripts gave rise to amplified TCR beta CDR3 regions. The HTBI primer set was used in a first-round RT-PCR of the TCR CDR3. TCRdb passed the multiplex PCR reads through MiXCR, listing each CDR3 protein once. This sample carries 450,000 to 700,000 distinct CDR3 sequences, under 60% of them seen once, and the ten largest clones take about 20%. Concerning this clonotype: The antigen remains unidentified. A clone one base away is much larger, so this may be a read error.

V is TRBV7-2 and J is TRBJ2-2, with TRBD1 as a possible D gene (7 bases). The receptor's source is an adult woman with Graves' disease, either hyperthyroidism or ophthalmopathy (not recorded which). The sequenced material came from peripheral blood or thyroid tissue (not recorded which). CDR3 in amino acids: CASSFGLRLGGAGGELLF. Here the CDR3 DNA reads TGTGCCAGCAGCTTCGGGCTTCGGTTAGGGGGCGCGGGCGGGGAGCTGCTTTTT.